This TCR beta chain emerged from a study of response to subunit inactivated influenza vaccine. This clonotype was recorded a few times. Its antigen is as yet unknown. Via MiXCR, TCRdb re-called the RT-PCR reads, giving one row per CDR3 protein. The data contain around 520,000 distinct CDR3 sequences, roughly 25% of them singletons. V dropped 0 bases and J dropped 7 bases, with 7 bases sitting between them. Germline V gene sequence: CDR1 SGHDT, CDR2 YYEEEE. The CDR3 is 12 residues long. Notes on the study in general: It was suggested by the authors that few new T cells are recruited by each seasonal influenza vaccination.

The TCR sequence derives from a man aged 45-65 years who received an inactivated influenza vaccine. The V and J genes are TRBV5-6 and TRBJ2-5; perhaps TRBD2 as D (5 bases). Material: CD4+ T cells sorted from PBMCs, obtained 5 days after vaccination. CDR3 protein: CASSLGEGTQYF. The CDR3 bases are TGTGCCAGCAGCTTGGGCGAGGGGACCCAGTACTTC.